This passage covers 32 T cell receptor beta chains from one sample sequenced in a study of CD8 T cells in ankylosing spondylitis. From the 5' RACE reads, TCRdb called clonotypes with MiXCR, one entry per CDR3 protein. The sample has about 240,000 distinct CDR3 sequences, roughly 10% seen once. The sample was blood, either unsorted or a sorted T cell fraction (not recorded which). These receptors all stem from a male donor with ankylosing spondylitis or in good health (not recorded which).

This clonotype has more than one count but fewer than ten. V is TRBV20-1 and J is TRBJ2-2; no reliable D call. Per germline, CDR1 DFQATT and CDR2 SNEGSKA (reference sequence). Trimming left V 0 bases short and J 0 bases short, with 11 bases between. The length of the CDR3 is 16 residues. The DNA of the CDR3 is TGCAGTGCTAGAGATCGGTCCCTGCCGAACACCGGGGAGCTGTTTTTT. Protein: CSARDRSLPNTGELFF.

This clonotype was seen at least ten times. The chain joins TRBV6-4 to TRBJ2-1; 7 positions match TRBD2. Germline CDR1 is MRHNA and CDR2 is SNTAGT. With 5 bases clipped from V and 5 bases from J, the junction kept 9 bases outside the gene matches. CDR3 size: 15 residues. The CDR3 DNA is TGTGCCAGCAGTCGAGGTCTAGCGGCTAACAATGAGCAGTTCTTC. It encodes CASSRGLAANNEQFF.

This clonotype came up a few times. The rearrangement links TRBV6-2 or TRBV6-3 to TRBJ2-2, with 9 bases aligning to TRBD2. The CDR3 loop spans 16 amino acids. V dropped 3 bases and J dropped 4; count of bases not matched to a gene: 6. The germline V gene has CDR1 MNHEY and CDR2 SVGEGT. The CDR3 loop is CASSYGGGAGTGELFF. The DNA for the CDR3 is TGTGCCAGCAGTTATGGCGGGGGGGCAGGCACCGGGGAGCTGTTTTTT.

This rearrangement joins TRBV5-6 to TRBJ1-6; D might be TRBD1 (5 bases). V lost 4 bases, J lost 13 bases, and 18 bases lay in between. The CDR3 length is 14 residues. Germline V CDR1 and CDR2: SGHDT, YYEEEE. CDR3 loop: CASSAGTHRDPLHF. The CDR3 DNA is TGTGCCAGCAGCGCCGGGACTCACCGGGATCCCCTCCACTTT.

Only a few counts were recorded for this clonotype. The V gene is TRBV7-9, the J gene TRBJ2-1; TRBD2 might be the D (6 bases). The CDR3 is made up of 15 amino acids. Germline V CDR1 and CDR2: SEHNR, FQNEAQ (reference sequence). The V end was cut by 1 base, the J end by 8 bases, with 15 bases between. For the CDR3, the DNA is TGTGCCAGCAGCTTAGGGGACTCGTTTAGGGATGAGCAGTTCTTC. Amino acid sequence: CASSLGDSFRDEQFF.

This clonotype has ten or more counts. This chain connects TRBV24-1 to TRBJ2-7, with D unclear. Germline values: CDR1 KGHDR, CDR2 SFDVKD. This CDR3 region has 12 residues. V lost 1 base and J 5 bases, leaving 5 bases between the germline ends. The CDR3 DNA reads TGTGCCACCAGTGATTTCAGCGACGAGCAGTACTTC. As protein: CATSDFSDEQYF.

The chain is built from TRBV20-1 and TRBJ1-1; D remains unclear. V was trimmed by 0 bases and J by 2 bases, leaving 13 bases between them. This CDR3 is 15 amino acids long. Germline V gene data show CDR1 as DFQATT and CDR2 as SNEGSKA (reference sequence). The CDR3 sequence is CSARDVGGGNTEAFF. The CDR3 DNA reads TGCAGTGCTAGAGATGTAGGTGGAGGAAACACTGAAGCTTTCTTT.

There are many counts of this clonotype. The gene calls are TRBV11-2 and TRBJ2-1; 9 bases are shared with TRBD2. J lost 3 bases, V lost 2 bases, and 5 bases had no gene match. CDR3 length: 16 amino acids. Germline V lookup: CDR1 SGHAT, CDR2 FQNNGV. The CDR3 nucleotides read TGTGCCAGCAGCTTAAACGCGGGGGGGCTCTACAATGAGCAGTTCTTC. Encoded protein: CASSLNAGGLYNEQFF.

This clonotype has ten or more counts. The CDR3 DNA reads as TGTGCCAGCAGGCGACCGGGACTAGCGGGACGCAGCTCCTACAATGAGCAGTTCTTC. The encoded protein is CASRRPGLAGRSSYNEQFF. The chain is built from TRBV7-8 and TRBJ2-1; 13 positions match TRBD2. CDR1 and CDR2 from the germline V gene are SGHVS and FQNEAQ. Trimming at V came to 6 bases and at J to 0 bases, leaving 11 bases not matched to a gene. This CDR3 has 19 amino acids. The variable domain in full, completed from reference TRBV7-8 and TRBJ2-1, reads GAGVSQSPRYKVAKRGQDVALRCDPISGHVSLFWYQQALGQGPEFLTYFQNEAQLDKSGLPSDRFFAERPEGSVSTLKIQRTQQEDSAVYLCASRRPGLAGRSSYNEQFFGPGTRLTVL.

This clonotype was counted many times. The rearrangement links TRBV5-1 to TRBJ2-5, with 8 bases fitting TRBD2. CDR1 SGHRS and CDR2 YFSETQ come from the germline V gene. CDR3 size: 15 residues. J was trimmed by 5 bases and V by 7 bases; bases with no gene match: 13. The CDR3 coding sequence is TGCGCCAGCTTCCCGCAAGCGGGGGCCGAGGAGACCCAGTACTTC. Its protein is CASFPQAGAEETQYF. Full variable domain (outside the CDR3, taken from reference TRBV5-1 and TRBJ2-5): KAGVTQTPRYLIKTRGQQVTLSCSPISGHRSVSWYQQTPGQGLQFLFEYFSETQRNKGNFPGRFSGRQFSNSRSEMNVSTLELGDSALYLCASFPQAGAEETQYFGPGTRLLVL.

The J gene is TRBJ2-7, the V gene TRBV18; possibly TRBD2 for D (5 bases). The V end was cut by 3 bases, the J end by 6 bases, with 12 bases between. CDR1 KGHSH and CDR2 LQKENI come from the germline V gene. This CDR3 region has 13 residues. The CDR3 spells CASSPRGSGEQYF. CDR3 in DNA: TGTGCCAGCTCACCGCGAGGGAGCGGCGAGCAGTACTTC.

This clonotype was recorded many times. The chain is built from TRBV20-1 and TRBJ1-3; possible D gene TRBD1, 5 bases. CDR3 size: 16 residues. The germline V gene encodes CDR1 DFQATT and CDR2 SNEGSKA (reference sequence). Trimming removed 0 bases at V and 5 bases at J, with 17 bases between. The CDR3 here is CSARDSLGRSRNTIYF. DNA for the CDR3: TGCAGTGCTAGAGATAGTCTGGGACGGAGTAGAAACACCATATATTTT.

The CDR3 DNA sequence: TGTGCCAGCAGCTTAGCCTCAGACTGGATGGCTAGTGAGCAGTTCTTC. It translates to CASSLASDWMASEQFF. The chain employs TRBV7-2 and TRBJ2-1; D ambiguous. V lost 0 bases and J 9 bases, leaving 18 bases between the germline ends. In germline, CDR1 is SGHTA, CDR2 FQGNSA. This CDR3 has 16 amino acids.

The chain joins TRBV7-6 to TRBJ2-5; 8 nucleotides align to TRBD2. Germline CDR1 reads SGHVS; CDR2 reads FNYEAQ. The trim removed 5 bases at V and 0 bases at J, leaving 11 bases unmatched. The CDR3 loop spans 17 amino acids. CDR3 sequence (DNA): TGTGCCAGCAGCCTAGGGTTGAGCGGGGGTTACCAAGAGACCCAGTACTTC. It is translated as CASSLGLSGGYQETQYF.

Ten or more counts support this clonotype. This chain links TRBV9 with TRBJ2-2, with TRBD1 as a possible D gene (6 bases). V lost 4 bases and J lost 5, with 15 bases in between. Germline-derived CDR1 and CDR2 are SGDLS and YYNGEE. This CDR3 contains 15 residues. CDR3 nucleotide sequence: TGTGCCAGCAGCTTAAGGACAGTAGGAACCGGGGAGCTGTTTTTT. The encoded protein is CASSLRTVGTGELFF.

In its sample, this clonotype was seen a few times. This sequence joins TRBV5-6 and TRBJ2-3; 8 bases align to TRBD2. The CDR3 sequence is 15 residues long. Germline V CDR1 and CDR2: SGHDT, YYEEEE. The CDR3 coding sequence is TGTGTTTCCTGTCACGGGGGGGGCACCACAGATACGCAGTATTTT. It codes for CVSCHGGGTTDTQYF. Full variable domain (outside the CDR3, taken from reference TRBV5-6 and TRBJ2-3): DAGVTQSPTHLIKTRGQQVTLRCSPKSGHDTVSWYQQALGQGPQFIFQYYEEEERQRGNFPDRFSGHQFPNYSSELNVNALLLGDSALYLCVSCHGGGTTDTQYFGPGTRLTVL.

The CDR3 spells CASSLLVEPYEQYF. The CDR3 nucleotides are TGTGCCAGCAGCTTGCTGGTCGAGCCCTACGAGCAGTACTTC. The rearrangement links TRBV11-2 to TRBJ2-7; D is unclear. V lost 3 bases and J lost 2, with 11 bases in between. The CDR3 runs to 14 residues. Germline CDR1 reads SGHAT; CDR2 reads FQNNGV.

This chain links TRBV4-1 with TRBJ2-3; 8 bases fit TRBD1. V dropped 4 bases and J dropped 2; count of bases not matched to a gene: 8. This CDR3 region has 16 residues. Germline V gene lookup returns CDR1 MGHRA and CDR2 YSYEKL. CDR3 bases: TGCGCCAGCAGCCTCACAGGACAGGGAAACACAGATACGCAGTATTTT. Translating it yields CASSLTGQGNTDTQYF.

This clonotype occurred many times. DNA of the CDR3: TGTGCCAGTGCTAGCCGGGACAGCCAAGAGACCCAGTACTTC. This translates into CASASRDSQETQYF. The rearrangement links TRBV10-3 to TRBJ2-5; 7 nucleotides line up with TRBD1. This CDR3 comprises 14 residues. Trimming removed 10 bases from V and 1 base from J; junction bases left unmatched: 9. Looked up from germline, CDR1 is ENHRY and CDR2 is SYGVKD.

This clonotype came up many times. The chain couples TRBV9 to TRBJ2-3, with 10 bases that match TRBD2. The J segment lost 5 bases and the V segment lost 3 bases, leaving 9 bases of the junction unmatched. CDR1 and CDR2 from the germline V gene are SGDLS and YYNGEE. There are 16 residues in the CDR3. CDR3 amino acids: CASSAGLAEEIDTQYF. CDR3 DNA sequence: TGTGCCAGCAGCGCCGGACTAGCGGAGGAGATAGATACGCAGTATTTT.

This clonotype was recorded at least ten times. The chain employs TRBV20-1 and TRBJ1-1, with D unclear. CDR1 is DFQATT, CDR2 SNEGSKA, per germline (reference sequence). The CDR3 loop spans 12 amino acids. V was cut by 7 bases and J by 3 bases, with 12 bases left in between. CDR3 in amino acids: CSVRPGDTEAFF. DNA for the CDR3: TGCAGTGTTCGGCCCGGGGACACTGAAGCTTTCTTT.

This clonotype has a count of ten or more. V is TRBV5-1 and J is TRBJ2-1; D remains unclear. CDR3 length: 15 residues. V lost 4 bases to trimming and J lost 9 bases, with 20 bases between them. Per the germline V gene, CDR1 is SGHRS and CDR2 is YFSETQ. This CDR3 reads CASSTSLYPDGEQFF. The CDR3 nucleotides are TGCGCCAGCAGCACTTCCCTATACCCGGACGGTGAGCAGTTCTTC.

The rearrangement joins TRBV7-9 to TRBJ2-5; D unresolved. Germline CDR1 SEHNR, CDR2 FQNEAQ (reference sequence). The CDR3 loop spans 15 amino acids. Trimming pared 1 base from V and 0 bases from J, leaving 9 bases between. CDR3 residues: CASSLGSSDQETQYF. CDR3 coding DNA: TGTGCCAGCAGCTTAGGTTCCAGCGACCAAGAGACCCAGTACTTC. The entire variable domain, with the rest obtained from reference TRBV7-9 and TRBJ2-5, is as follows: DTGVSQNPRHKITKRGQNVTFRCDPISEHNRLYWYRQTLGQGPEFLTYFQNEAQLEKSRLLSDRFSAERPKGSFSTLEIQRTEQGDSAMYLCASSLGSSDQETQYFGPGTRLLVL.

The rearrangement joins TRBV27 to TRBJ2-7, with 8 positions matching TRBD1. V lost 5 bases and J lost 5; bases outside the gene matches: 17. Per the germline V gene, CDR1 is MNHEY and CDR2 is SMNVEV (reference sequence). CDR3 length: 17 amino acids. CDR3 coding DNA: TGTGCCAGCAGTGCACTAGCCCCCCCGGCAGGGGGCGACGAGCAGTACTTC. This encodes CASSALAPPAGGDEQYF.

Judged by abundance, this clonotype is medium-sized. The genes are TRBV9 and TRBJ2-7, with 10 bases lining up with TRBD1. The length of the CDR3 is 16 residues. V dropped 0 bases and J dropped 2; count of bases not matched to a gene: 5. Germline CDR1 SGDLS, CDR2 YYNGEE. The CDR3 nucleotides read TGTGCCAGCAGCGTAGCGACGGGGACAGGGGCCTACGAGCAGTACTTC. Amino acid sequence: CASSVATGTGAYEQYF. Looking up the rest from reference TRBV9 and TRBJ2-7 gives the full variable domain: DSGVTQTPKHLITATGQRVTLRCSPRSGDLSVYWYQQSLDQGLQFLIQYYNGEERAKGNILERFSAQQFPDLHSELNLSSLELGDSALYFCASSVATGTGAYEQYFGPGTRLTVT.

The rearrangement joins TRBV2 to TRBJ2-5, with 7 bases lining up with TRBD2. The CDR3 has 14 amino acids. Germline trimming cut 4 bases from V and 1 base from J; bases unmatched to any gene: 3. Germline assignment: CDR1 SNHLY and CDR2 FYNNEI. In nucleotides, the CDR3 is TGTGCCAGCAGTGGGGGACTATCCCAAGAGACCCAGTACTTC. Its translation: CASSGGLSQETQYF. Using reference TRBV2 and TRBJ2-5 for the parts outside the CDR3, the full variable domain is EPEVTQTPSHQVTQMGQEVILRCVPISNHLYFYWYRQILGQKVEFLVSFYNNEISEKSEIFDDQFSVERPDGSNFTLKIRSTKLEDSAMYFCASSGGLSQETQYFGPGTRLLVL.

This clonotype was detected many times. The V gene is TRBV6-1, the J gene TRBJ2-3, with D possibly TRBD2 on 5 matching bases. The V gene's germline CDR1 is MNHNS and CDR2 SASEGT. V lost 4 bases and J 0 bases, leaving 11 bases between the germline ends. The CDR3 totals 15 residues. The CDR3 protein is CASSVIGGSTDTQYF. CDR3 DNA sequence: TGTGCCAGCAGTGTTATTGGAGGCAGCACAGATACGCAGTATTTT.

Ten or more counts support this clonotype. The J gene is TRBJ2-5, the V gene TRBV12-3 or TRBV12-4, with 9 bases fitting TRBD2. J was trimmed by 5 bases and V by 3 bases; bases with no gene match: 7. The CDR3 spans 15 residues. The CDR3 DNA follows: TGTGCCAGCAGTTTTATAGCGGGAGTGGGGGAGACCCAGTACTTC. It yields the protein CASSFIAGVGETQYF.

This clonotype occurred many times. This chain connects TRBV20-1 to TRBJ2-1, with 11 bases that match TRBD2. The CDR3 is made up of 16 amino acids. Germline assignment: CDR1 DFQATT and CDR2 SNEGSKA (reference sequence). V trimming: 6 bases; J trimming: 4 bases; junction bases outside the gene matches: 11. CDR3 nucleotide sequence: TGCAGTGCCTCGCCCCTCACTAGCGGGAGATACAATGAGCAGTTCTTC. Translating gives CSASPLTSGRYNEQFF.

Comments on this clonotype: A much larger clone lies a single base off, so this may be a read error. The rearrangement links TRBV5-1 to TRBJ1-1, with 10 bases fitting TRBD1. The J segment lost 10 bases and the V segment lost 3 bases, leaving 9 bases of the junction unmatched. The CDR3 consists of 14 residues. Per the germline V gene, CDR1 is SGHRS and CDR2 is YFSETQ. The CDR3 loop is CASSSPRQGAVAFF. In DNA form, the CDR3 reads TGCGCCAGCAGCTCGCCGAGACAGGGGGCAGTAGCTTTCTTT.

About this clonotype: A much larger clone sits a single nucleotide away, making a read error possible. The CDR3 DNA follows: TGTGCCAGCAGTCCGCGTATTGGGACCGGGGAGCTGTTTTTT. Encoded protein: CASSPRIGTGELFF. The rearrangement joins TRBV12-3 or TRBV12-4 to TRBJ2-2, with no clear D. The CDR3 covers 14 residues. Between the trimmed V and J ends, which lost 5 bases and 5 bases, there was a span of 12 bases.

This clonotype was detected a few times. The V call is TRBV28, the J call TRBJ2-7; 8 positions agree with TRBD1. V was clipped by 2 bases and J by 5 bases; unmatched bases: 8. Germline V gene data show CDR1 as MDHEN and CDR2 as SYDVKM. This CDR3 is built from 15 residues. CDR3 bases: TGTGCCAGCAGTTTAGTTGGACAGGGTTCGGACGAGCAGTACTTC. Translation gives CASSLVGQGSDEQYF.